This T cell receptor (beta chain) was identified during a study of T cell responses to AZD1222 COVID-19 vaccine. Study findings and constraints: All repertoire sampling was performed exclusively after the peak T cell response. Donors, mostly white British, included more females; clonal diversity was possibly underestimated.

Notes on this clone: Its antigen remains unidentified.

Between the trimmed V and J ends, which lost 1 base and 0 bases, there was a span of 9 bases. This CDR3 spans 16 amino acids. Germline values: CDR1 MGHDK, CDR2 SYGVNS. Profiled with immunoSEQ multiplex PCR; TCRdb holds only in-frame clones, not every one. The sample includes about 180,000 clones, just under 95% of them seen just once. This chain joins TRBV25-1 and TRBJ2-2; the D gene could be TRBD1 or TRBD2 (5 bases each). The source is an adult who received the MenACWY meningococcal vaccine as a control. This specimen consisted of peripheral blood, obtained 28 days after the second dose of the MenACWY control vaccine. CDR3: CASSEWQGPNTGELFF. The CDR3 DNA follows: TGTGCCAGCAGTGAATGGCAGGGACCGAACACCGGGGAGCTGTTTTTT. Using reference TRBV25-1 and TRBJ2-2 for the parts outside the CDR3, the full variable domain is EADIYQTPRYLVIGTGKKITLECSQTMGHDKMYWYQQDPGMELHLIHYSYGVNSTEKGDLSSESTVSRIRTEHFPLTLESARPSHTSQYLCASSEWQGPNTGELFFGEGSRLTVL.